This entry lists 10 T cell receptor beta chains sequenced from one sample in a study of shared clonotypes between healthy human individuals. Sequencing was performed with immunoSEQ multiplex PCR; in TCRdb, only in-frame clones are kept and a portion is missing. The data show a few hundred thousand clones, around 76% seen once. The sequencing input was PBMCs. The receptors were sampled from a woman in her thirties or forties in good health. Some clones in this sample may be carry-over from other donors' samples.

This sequence joins TRBV27 and TRBJ2-7, with 10 bases fitting TRBD1. The CDR3 has 16 residues. J gave up 5 bases and V 6 bases, and 13 bases lay outside the gene matches. The germline CDR1 and CDR2 sequences are MNHEY and SMNVEV (reference sequence). In nucleotides, the CDR3 is TGTGCCAGCAGCCGGCGGGCGACTGGGACAGGGGACGAGCAGTACTTC. Encoded protein: CASSRRATGTGDEQYF.

This clone was observed a single time. The chain combines TRBV27 with TRBJ2-1, with 8 bases that match TRBD2. J was trimmed by 0 bases and V by 6 bases; bases with no gene match: 4. CDR1 MNHEY and CDR2 SMNVEV come from the germline V gene (reference sequence). The CDR3 extends over 15 amino acids. CDR3 nucleotides: TGTGCCAGCAGATACAGCGGGAGCTCCTACAATGAGCAGTTCTTC. It is translated as CASRYSGSSYNEQFF.

The V and J genes are TRBV7-2 and TRBJ2-1; TRBD2 matches at 9 bases. Germline CDR1 is SGHTA and CDR2 is FQGNSA. This CDR3 has 15 amino acids. The V gene end was trimmed by 3 bases and the J gene end by 5 bases; junction bases not matched to a gene: 5. The CDR3 sequence: CASSLSAGGHNEQFF. CDR3 coding DNA: TGTGCCAGCAGCTTGAGCGCGGGAGGGCACAATGAGCAGTTCTTC.

Worth noting for this clone: Other DNA sequences in the same sample also yield this CDR3. The chain uses TRBV29-1 and TRBJ1-3; the D is unclear. Germline V lookup: CDR1 SQVTM, CDR2 ANQGSEA. V lost 4 bases to trimming and J lost 3 bases, with 4 bases between them. CDR3 length: 11 residues. The CDR3 sequence: CSVASGNTIYF. The CDR3, as DNA: TGCAGCGTTGCGAGTGGAAACACCATATATTTT.

This rearrangement joins TRBV5-6 to TRBJ2-3; tentatively, D is TRBD2 (5 bases). Germline V gene data show CDR1 as SGHDT and CDR2 as YYEEEE. This CDR3 has 16 amino acids. Trimming cost V 2 bases and J 2 bases, with 15 bases left between them. In DNA, the CDR3 is TGTGCCAGCAGCTTCCAGCAGTCGGGATACACAGATACGCAGTATTTT. This gives the protein CASSFQQSGYTDTQYF.

V and J are TRBV7-6 and TRBJ2-3, with 9 bases that match TRBD1. V lost 5 bases to trimming and J lost 3 bases; unmatched junction nucleotides: 6. This CDR3 is 15 amino acids long. Germline V lookup: CDR1 SGHVS, CDR2 FNYEAQ. The CDR3 region has the DNA TGTGCCAGCAGCCGCCTTGGGACAGGGACAGATACGCAGTATTTT. Its protein product is CASSRLGTGTDTQYF.

The chain couples TRBV6-1 to TRBJ2-7, with D perhaps being TRBD1 or TRBD2 (6 bases each). The CDR3 consists of 14 residues. V was shortened by 6 bases and J by 0 bases, with 12 bases between the two germline ends. CDR1 MNHNS and CDR2 SASEGT come from the germline V gene. The chain's CDR3 is CASSTGRSSYEQYF. CDR3 coding DNA: TGTGCCAGCAGCACAGGGAGGAGCTCCTACGAGCAGTACTTC.

In regard to this clone: Possible read error: a much larger clone is one base away. The chain couples TRBV25-1 to TRBJ1-1; no clear D gene. CDR1 is MGHDK, CDR2 SYGVNS, per germline. The CDR3 consists of 15 residues. V lost 9 bases, J lost 1 base, and 18 bases lay in between. The chain's CDR3 is CASVPEGAGNTEAFF. CDR3 sequence (DNA): TGTGCCAGTGTCCCTGAGGGCGCGGGGAACACTGAAGCTTTCTTT.

This clone was observed a handful of times. The V and J genes are TRBV7-9 and TRBJ1-5, with D possibly TRBD1 on 5 matching bases. The ends were cut back, 5 bases at V and 8 bases at J, with 16 bases in the middle. Germline V gene sequence: CDR1 SEHNR, CDR2 FQNEAQ (reference sequence). There are 14 residues in the CDR3. This CDR3 is CASSPGATDEPQHF. The CDR3 nucleotides read TGTGCCAGCAGCCCCGGGGCGACCGACGAGCCCCAGCATTTT.

The rearrangement links TRBV7-8 to TRBJ2-1; perhaps TRBD2 as D (8 bases). Germline lookup yields CDR1 SGHVS and CDR2 FQNEAQ. The CDR3 is 17 amino acids. Trimming took off 0 bases at V and 3 bases at J, with 15 bases between the two ends. The CDR3 loop reads CASSLAGLGGGYNEQFF. The CDR3 DNA reads as TGTGCCAGCAGCTTAGCGGGACTAGGGGGCGGCTACAATGAGCAGTTCTTC.